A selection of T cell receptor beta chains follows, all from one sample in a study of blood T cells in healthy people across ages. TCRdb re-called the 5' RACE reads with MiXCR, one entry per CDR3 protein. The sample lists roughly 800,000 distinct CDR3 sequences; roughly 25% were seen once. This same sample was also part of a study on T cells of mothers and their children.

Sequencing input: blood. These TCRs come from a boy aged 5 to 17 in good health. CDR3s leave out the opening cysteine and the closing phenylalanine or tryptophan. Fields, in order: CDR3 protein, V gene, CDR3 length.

CDR3 protein: ASSPVQGGWLKETQY
V gene: TRBV7-9
CDR3 length: 15

CDR3 protein: SALQTNYGYT
V gene: TRBV20-1
CDR3 length: 10

CDR3 protein: ASRAHKDPRSEQY
V gene: TRBV6-6
CDR3 length: 13

CDR3 protein: SVENGYEQY
V gene: TRBV29-1
CDR3 length: 9

CDR3 protein: ASSLGQGTQY
V gene: TRBV7-8
CDR3 length: 10

CDR3 protein: ASSQDSPGGPLDTQY
V gene: TRBV4-3
CDR3 length: 15

CDR3 protein: ASSLGNRARGPGANVLT
V gene: TRBV28
CDR3 length: 17

CDR3 protein: ASSLSLEGYEQY
V gene: TRBV11-1
CDR3 length: 12

CDR3 protein: ASRGQGVPTEAF
V gene: TRBV12-3/TRBV12-4
CDR3 length: 12

CDR3 protein: ASSQVGLAEDRAYWGYT
V gene: TRBV3-1
CDR3 length: 17

CDR3 protein: SVEEEAGETYEQY
V gene: TRBV29-1
CDR3 length: 13

CDR3 protein: ASSRRGQQYEQY
V gene: TRBV6-2/TRBV6-3
CDR3 length: 12

CDR3 protein: ASSLVDIADTQY
V gene: TRBV11-2
CDR3 length: 12

CDR3 protein: ATSAGDGYEQY
V gene: TRBV15
CDR3 length: 11

CDR3 protein: ASSLGRGPSYEQY
V gene: TRBV7-9
CDR3 length: 13

CDR3 protein: ASSYSGQGGAGTGNTIY
V gene: TRBV6-5
CDR3 length: 17

CDR3 protein: ASSLGQGPEKLF
V gene: TRBV7-9
CDR3 length: 12

CDR3 protein: ASSLGPWEQY
V gene: TRBV5-6
CDR3 length: 10

CDR3 protein: SVEDLSRGITEAF
V gene: TRBV29-1
CDR3 length: 13

CDR3 protein: ASSSRLAGVNYNEQF
V gene: TRBV7-2
CDR3 length: 15

CDR3 protein: ASGDRDVANNEQF
V gene: TRBV6-2/TRBV6-3
CDR3 length: 13

CDR3 protein: ASSQVPGGHYEQY
V gene: TRBV4-3
CDR3 length: 13

CDR3 protein: ASSSGPNHNEQF
V gene: TRBV7-3
CDR3 length: 12

CDR3 protein: ASSPQAGIGQF
V gene: TRBV18
CDR3 length: 11

CDR3 protein: SALRGLGGLASETQY
V gene: TRBV20-1
CDR3 length: 15

CDR3 protein: ASSSIGTSAETQY
V gene: TRBV9
CDR3 length: 13

CDR3 protein: ASSQEERFTDTQY
V gene: TRBV4-3
CDR3 length: 13

CDR3 protein: ASSLAGAGRYEQY
V gene: TRBV5-1
CDR3 length: 13

CDR3 protein: ASSETSNLAKNIQY
V gene: TRBV25-1
CDR3 length: 14

CDR3 protein: ASSLAGGGKQF
V gene: TRBV14
CDR3 length: 11

CDR3 protein: ASSELAAGDNEQF
V gene: TRBV2
CDR3 length: 13

CDR3 protein: ASSLSDRVSGYT
V gene: TRBV7-9
CDR3 length: 12

CDR3 protein: SACGRDRAEQY
V gene: TRBV20-1
CDR3 length: 11

CDR3 protein: SVVDRDRETQY
V gene: TRBV29-1
CDR3 length: 11

CDR3 protein: ASSYRSVGDGGYT
V gene: TRBV6-5
CDR3 length: 13

CDR3 protein: SVRQFPETQY
V gene: TRBV29-1
CDR3 length: 10

CDR3 protein: AIRTDSLSYEQY
V gene: TRBV10-3
CDR3 length: 12

CDR3 protein: ASSLTEGNTIY
V gene: TRBV11-2
CDR3 length: 11

CDR3 protein: ASSDSSGGEQF
V gene: TRBV19
CDR3 length: 11

CDR3 protein: SAREQGAEQY
V gene: TRBV20-1
CDR3 length: 10

CDR3 protein: SAEDRGYNEQF
V gene: TRBV29-1
CDR3 length: 11

CDR3 protein: ASSLDYSGGTGELF
V gene: TRBV7-3
CDR3 length: 14